This T cell receptor (beta chain) was captured in a study of CD8+ T cells in alopecia areata. Germline CDR1 SQVTM, CDR2 ANQGSEA. This CDR3 has 13 residues. V was pared by 4 bases and J by 1 base, with 10 bases between. Extraction of RNA preceded its reverse transcription into cDNA, which served as the sequencing template. Using immunoSEQ multiplex PCR, the repertoire was profiled, and TCRdb retains in-frame clones only, with some absent. Of about 190,000 clones in the sample, roughly three fifths were seen once. This sample's treatment: oral pan-JAK inhibitor, 5-10 mg twice daily. The sample in question was CD4+ T cells sorted from blood, obtained at week 4, from a patient treated with tofacitinib. The V and J genes are TRBV29-1 and TRBJ1-1; possible D gene TRBD1, 6 bases. This receptor was obtained from a human donor with alopecia areata. In nucleotides, the CDR3 is TGCAGCGTTGGGGTGGGGGCGAACACTGAAGCTTTCTTT. It encodes CSVGVGANTEAFF.